The 7 T cell receptor beta chains below were found in one sample sequenced in a study of T cell responses to AZD1222 COVID-19 vaccine. Here immunoSEQ multiplex PCR was the method, and the copy in TCRdb shows in-frame clones only, minus some. The sample records around 78,000 clones, 85% to 90% being singletons. Sequencing used peripheral blood, obtained 28 days after the second AZD1222 dose. All receptors come from an adult who received the AZD1222 COVID-19 vaccine.

This rearrangement joins TRBV18 to TRBJ1-2; 11 bases line up with TRBD1. Trimming at V came to 3 bases and at J to 5 bases, leaving 8 bases not matched to a gene. The V gene's germline CDR1 is KGHSH and CDR2 LQKENI. The CDR3 runs 16 residues. CDR3 residues: CASSPRGQGARYGYTF. The CDR3 DNA sequence: TGTGCCAGCTCACCCCGCGGACAGGGGGCGCGGTATGGCTACACCTTC.

This rearrangement joins TRBV7-2 to TRBJ2-3, with D possibly TRBD1 on 9 matching bases. The V gene lost 6 bases and the J gene lost 7 bases, with 23 bases spanning the gap. CDR3 size: 16 residues. Germline assignment: CDR1 SGHTA and CDR2 FQGNSA. CDR3 sequence reads: CASRSGGTGLLNTQYF. DNA of the CDR3: TGTGCCAGCAGATCGGGGGGGACAGGGCTCTTGAATACGCAGTATTTT.

This rearrangement joins TRBV2 to TRBJ2-7; D is unclear. Germline-derived CDR1 and CDR2 are SNHLY and FYNNEI. The CDR3 is 15 residues long. The V end was cut by 6 bases, the J end by 7 bases, with 22 bases between. The CDR3 here is CASRRDIPPGSEQYF. The CDR3 DNA is TGTGCCAGCAGACGCGACATCCCCCCGGGTTCGGAGCAGTACTTC.

This clone occurred a few times. This rearrangement joins TRBV7-3 to TRBJ2-1, with D possibly being TRBD1 (6 bases). The V gene lost 5 bases and the J gene lost 4 bases, with 15 bases spanning the gap. CDR1 and CDR2 (germline): SGHTA, FQGTGA. CDR3 size: 15 residues. Here the CDR3 DNA reads TGTGCCAGCAGCCCCACTGGGACAAAATACAATGAGCAGTTCTTC. Protein sequence: CASSPTGTKYNEQFF.

The V gene is TRBV3-1 (or the pseudogene TRBV3-2), the J gene TRBJ2-2; D ambiguous. The germline V gene encodes CDR1 LGHDT and CDR2 YNNKEL (reference sequence). The CDR3 covers 11 residues. Trimming shortened V by 5 bases and J by 5 bases, and 3 bases separated the two germline ends. CDR3 loop: CASSSTGELFF. As DNA, the CDR3 is TGTGCCAGCAGCTCAACCGGGGAGCTGTTTTTT.

The chain links TRBV14 to TRBJ1-4, with TRBD1 matching 7 bases. CDR1 is SGHDN, CDR2 FVKESK, per germline. V lost 0 bases, J lost 11 bases, and 9 bases stayed unmatched. The CDR3 covers 15 residues. The CDR3 loop reads CASSQDRQGAGKLFF. Here the CDR3 DNA reads TGTGCCAGCAGCCAAGATCGACAGGGAGCCGGCAAACTGTTTTTT.

V gene TRBV2 combines with J gene TRBJ2-1, with 7 bases identical to TRBD2. This CDR3 has 14 amino acids. The V segment lost 6 bases and the J segment 1 base; nucleotides outside the gene matches: 3. In germline, CDR1 is SNHLY, CDR2 FYNNEI. The CDR3 here is CASSLADSYNEQFF. CDR3 nucleotide sequence: TGTGCCAGCAGCCTAGCGGATTCCTACAATGAGCAGTTCTTC.